The text below deals with one T cell receptor (beta chain). These data come from a study of blood T cell repertoires in COVID-19. V shed 2 bases and J shed 4 bases, with 13 bases lying between them. The CDR3 sequence is 15 residues long. CDR1 and CDR2 (germline): MNHEY, SVGAGI. Produced via immunoSEQ multiplex PCR; TCRdb's table is partial and in-frame only. Of about 170,000 clones in the sample, approximately 86% are singletons; the top ten hold around 6.9%. Sequencing was carried out using peripheral blood. The origin of this receptor is a man aged 80 or over with COVID-19, enrolled during active disease. The chain carries TRBV6-5 and TRBJ2-3; no reliable D call. The CDR3 here is CASSYRGAFADTQYF. Here the CDR3 DNA reads TGTGCCAGCAGTTACCGAGGAGCGTTCGCAGATACGCAGTATTTT.